In this sample, the clone carrying this T cell receptor (beta chain) turned up many times. Its antigen remains unknown. With V trimmed by 5 bases and J by 5 bases, 10 bases remained unmatched. There are 15 residues in the CDR3. The germline CDR1 and CDR2 sequences are KGHDR and SFDVKD. The data derive from a study of CD8 T cells in ankylosing spondylitis. Study-wide findings and caveats: A TCR beta motif of 7 or 8 highly homologous variants appeared characteristic of ankylosing spondylitis blood. Matched ankylosing spondylitis synovial fluid reportedly showed significant enrichment of disease-linked clones. CD8+ disease-linked clones were present at relatively low frequencies in blood.

For TCR beta, libraries came from quantitative 5'-RACE with molecular barcodes. TCRdb re-called the 5' RACE reads with MiXCR, one entry per CDR3 protein. The top ten hold around 7% of the sample, which has hundreds of thousands of distinct CDR3 sequences, roughly 13% seen once. The clonotype comes from a male donor with ankylosing spondylitis. V and J are TRBV24-1 and TRBJ2-7, with 8 bases aligning to TRBD1. The sample consisted of blood, either unsorted or a sorted T cell fraction (not recorded which). This chain's CDR3 is CATSAPGQGRNEQYF. In DNA form, the CDR3 reads TGTGCCACCAGTGCTCCTGGACAGGGCCGAAACGAGCAGTACTTC.